The T cell receptor (beta chain) described here comes from a study of beta chain features in type 1 diabetes (dated by TCRdb to the late 2010s). General notes on the study: Patients and healthy donors did not differ in mean age, gender distribution, total cell number or subset yield. In the study, recently diagnosed type 1 diabetes patients and matched healthy donors were compared on the TCRB repertoires of their sorted circulating CD4+ T cell subsets. Across all samples, roughly 110,000,000 sorted cells were examined, and cell number per subset correlated strongly with RNA yield. Regulatory and stem cell-like memory subsets were isolated from only 8 patients and roughly 8 healthy donors, whereas naive and central memory subsets came from all 30 or so donors. General findings and caveats noted by the study authors: Because cDNA was sequenced instead of genomic DNA, activated cells with high expression could be over-represented, although the groups did not differ in activation or CD3 levels. At VDJ recombination sites, type 1 diabetes patients had fewer insertions and more deleted nucleotides, which implies abnormalities in thymic rearrangement. Only small numbers of individuals were included in the HLA sub-analyses, which left unresolved whether HLA type had any influence on TCRB rearrangement. Naive, central memory and regulatory TCRB repertoires appeared more similar among patients than among healthy donors. Shorter templates might have been favored by PCR, but patient and control samples were amplified and corrected together, so both groups would have been affected equally by any skew. A moderate but significant shortening of TCRB CDR3 length was observed in type 1 diabetes patients in all four CD4+ subsets.

Concerning this clone: It has no known antigen specificity. No base qualities exist here, and no much larger clone lies one base off it. The same CDR3 can be traced to other DNA sequences in this sample.

The germline ends are 10 bases apart after V is trimmed by 1 base and J by 0 bases. Taken from cysteine to phenylalanine, the CDR3 has 16 residues. Only CDR3 DNA is held: 48 bases, read in frame from base 1. CDR1 SGHTA and CDR2 FQGNSA were looked up in the germline V gene. All of the isolated RNA was reverse transcribed with the High Capacity cDNA Reverse Transcription Kit, so expressed TCRB transcripts were sequenced. Naive, central memory and regulatory T cell samples underwent deep immunoSEQ sequencing, averaging around 3.6 million total reads per sample. Sorted cells were lysed in RLT buffer, and RNA was extracted using DNase-treated RNeasy Micro or Mini kits according to cell number. Each cell subset was processed separately to prevent cross-contamination, with patient and healthy donor samples processed together. Using the immunoSEQ multiplex PCR, TCRB sequences were amplified from cDNA into 87-bp fragments spanning the CDR3 region. The amplicons were sequenced using the Illumina HiSeq platform. The authors' pipeline ran thus. Synthetic template baselines were used to correct PCR bias computationally, reads within Hamming distance 2 were collapsed, and singletons that could not be merged were discarded. Reads were aligned against IMGT so that V, D and J genes, CDR3 length and insertions or deletions at six rearrangement sites could be assigned. Within each subset, clonotype counts were normalized to the number of sorted cells before true diversity and Gini coefficients were calculated with the tcR R package. The overlap coefficient, calculated on TCRB nucleotide sequences, was used to measure repertoire sharing. As a proxy for the pre-selection repertoire, out-of-frame TCRB sequences from naive cells were analyzed. Held by TCRdb, this immuneACCESS table contains in-frame sequences only and omits some clones. Under half of the omission traces to an unresolved V gene where checked; the cause of the rest is unknown. V and J calls and clone size follow that table, whereas D and trimming were derived from the DNA. A total of over 700,000 clones appear in this sample, about a sixth of them only once. The leading ten clones occupy roughly 0.025% of the sample.

From each donor, a single peripheral blood sample of around 120 mL on average was drawn into heparinised tubes. A BD FACSAria II and a panel including CD45RO, CCR7, CD25, CD127, CD95 and CD27 were used to sort naive, central memory, regulatory and stem cell-like memory CD4+ T cells. A purity above 98% was achieved for all sorted populations. Right away, PBMCs were isolated by Lymphoprep density gradient centrifugation and were stained directly, with no culture step. So that batch effects would be minimized, each experiment stained and sorted samples in pairs, pairing one healthy donor with one patient.

Recombination linked TRBV7-2 to TRBJ2-1; TRBD2 is a possible D gene, resting on 6 matching bases. Sequencing was done on a sample of naive CD4+ T cells from blood. The cell subset or site tag for this specimen amounts to: true naive CD4+ T cells. This TCR derives from a woman between 18 and 29 years old in good health. For the CDR3, the sequence is CASSLGGVSSYNEQFF. The sequenced DNA is TGTGCCAGCAGCTTAGGCGGGGTCAGCTCCTACAATGAGCAGTTCTTC.